This TCR beta chain stems from a study of Ad26.COV2.S vaccination and SARS-CoV-2 variants (dated by TCRdb to the early 2020s). Turning to the overall study: TCRbeta repertoire sequencing served as the tool for gauging how specific and how broad the SARS-CoV-2-reactive T cell receptors were following Ad26.COV2.S vaccination. A total of around 32 samples were included in the TCR-sequenced set, comprising roughly 19 Ad26.COV2.S vaccine recipients, 5 placebo recipients and 8 SARS-CoV-2 convalescent individuals. Overall study outcomes, separate from this receptor: Higher spike-specific TCR breadth was observed in Ad26.COV2.S recipients than in placebo recipients (P = 0.0014). After vaccination, substantial breadth of spike-specific CD8+ and CD4+ T cell responses was reported. Vaccine and placebo recipients had similar non-spike TCR breadth, a finding consistent with the vaccine containing only spike. According to the authors, total T cell responses may have been underestimated by the TCR breadth and depth analyses.

Deletion took 2 bases off V and 1 base off J, with a span of 12 bases between the germline ends. The germline V gene encodes CDR1 SGDLS and CDR2 YYNGEE. Reading from cysteine to phenylalanine, the CDR3 counts 15 amino acids. The CDR3 DNA has 45 bases and is translated from base 1. The immunoSEQ Assay was the method used to sequence TCRbeta CDR3 regions. After extraction, genomic DNA underwent amplification by bias-controlled multiplex PCR, followed by high-throughput sequencing. The original methods were these. To quantify the absolute abundance of each unique TCRbeta CDR3 region, sequences were collapsed and filtered. Usable DNA was measured by amplifying reference genes present in all nucleated cells, and TCRbeta template counts were normalized to that usable DNA to estimate T cell fraction. Repertoire TCRs were annotated as SARS-CoV-2-specific by exact matching of V gene, CDR3 amino acid sequence and J gene to a known reactive TCR set. The reference SARS-CoV-2 TCR set was obtained from MIRA and was filtered for enrichment in COVID-19-positive ImmuneCODE repertoires, whereby public or cross-reactive TCRs were removed. Using the MIRA antigens, annotated TCRs were further analysed by specific ORF or by position within an ORF. Breadth was defined as annotated unique rearrangements over total unique productive rearrangements; depth was the summed frequency of those rearrangements. Two-sided Wilcoxon rank-sum tests were applied when comparing TCR breadth between groups. What TCRdb holds here is the immuneACCESS table cut down to in-frame rearrangements. Part of the clones is not present; checked against another copy, under half of the missing clones reflect an unresolved V gene, and the others are unexplained. That table supplies the V and J calls and clone size; D and trimming were determined from the DNA. The sample table records around 170,000 clones; roughly 87% of these occur just once. More than 4.5% of the sample is held by the ten biggest clonotypes.

About this clone: Which antigen it targets is not known. No base-level quality is on record; no much larger clone is a single base apart.

Sample time point, as interpreted from the label and publication: individuals recovered from natural SARS-CoV-2 infection. The chain links TRBV9 with TRBJ2-5, and possibly TRBD2, on 5 matching bases. The sequence derives from a human donor who had recovered from COVID-19. Specimen: peripheral blood, collected after recovery from COVID-19. The CDR3 reads as follows: CASSVDPGVQETQYF. In nucleotide form, the sequence is TGTGCCAGCAGCGTCGATCCCGGGGTCCAAGAGACCCAGTACTTC.